The source of this TCR beta chain is a study of blood T cell repertoires in COVID-19. Study-wide context: The origin of the acute and convalescent COVID-19 samples was the United States, Italy and Spain. Sample material is recorded as cDNA or gDNA derived from T cells, B-cell-depleted T cells, or PBMCs.

In the original processing: Nucleated cell number was recorded as an estimate derived from reference gene primer amplification. Some clones are missing from TCRdb's copy, which holds only in-frame ones; the method was immunoSEQ multiplex PCR. D and trimming come from the DNA, and the V and J calls and clone size come from that table. This table holds 200,000 or so clones, around 81% found once. The CDR3 is made up of 14 amino acids. CDR1 and CDR2 from the germline V gene are MNHNS and SASEGT. Trimming removed 0 bases from V and 11 bases from J, with 14 bases in between. Sequenced sample: peripheral blood. This chain links TRBV6-1 with TRBJ1-5; no clear D gene. The sequence was collected from a woman aged 55-69 years with acute or convalescent COVID-19. CDR3 residues: CASSEARGPRAQHF. The CDR3 bases are TGTGCCAGCAGTGAAGCGCGTGGGCCGCGGGCCCAGCATTTT.